This T cell receptor (beta chain) emerged from a study of siplizumab effects on memory and regulatory T cells. A word on this clone: Its antigen is undetermined.

Around 9.2 x 10^4 TCR templates underwent assay in every sample. The repertoire was sequenced with immunoSEQ multiplex PCR; TCRdb's copy has only in-frame clones and lacks some. Altogether about 100,000 clones are present, 90% to 95% being singletons, with the ten largest covering under 0.7%. Notes on the study in general: Naive T cells, seemingly more diverse than memory cells, seemed major alloresponse contributors. Siplizumab gave mappable alloreactive CD4+ clones an average Treg-derived fraction of about 69%, against around 25% in controls.

The CDR3 loop spans 14 amino acids. The V gene lost 0 bases and the J gene lost 4 bases, with 10 bases spanning the gap. Germline assignment: CDR1 MGHRA and CDR2 YSYEKL. Material for sequencing was Tregs sorted from blood. The J gene is TRBJ2-7, the V gene TRBV4-1; D possibly corresponds to TRBD1 (5 bases). The source is a human donor in good health. CDR3: CASSQEVGRYEQYF. In DNA, the CDR3 is TGCGCCAGCAGCCAAGAAGTGGGGCGGTACGAGCAGTACTTC.